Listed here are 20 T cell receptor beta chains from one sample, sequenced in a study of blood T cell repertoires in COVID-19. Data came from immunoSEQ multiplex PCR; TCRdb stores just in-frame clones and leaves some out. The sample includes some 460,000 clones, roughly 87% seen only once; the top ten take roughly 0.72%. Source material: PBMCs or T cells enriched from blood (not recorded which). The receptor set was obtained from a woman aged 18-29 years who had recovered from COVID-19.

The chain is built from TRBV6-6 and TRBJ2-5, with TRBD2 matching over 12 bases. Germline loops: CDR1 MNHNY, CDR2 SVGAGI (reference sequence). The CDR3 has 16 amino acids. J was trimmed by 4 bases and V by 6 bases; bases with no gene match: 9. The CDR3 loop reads CASSRSSGGAGETQYF. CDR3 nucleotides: TGTGCCAGCAGCCGATCTAGCGGGGGGGCAGGAGAGACCCAGTACTTC.

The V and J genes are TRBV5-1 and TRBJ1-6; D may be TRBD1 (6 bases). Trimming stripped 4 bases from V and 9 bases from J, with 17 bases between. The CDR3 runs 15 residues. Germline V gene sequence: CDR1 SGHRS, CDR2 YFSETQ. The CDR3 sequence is CASSQEGGPSSPLHF. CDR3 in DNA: TGCGCCAGCAGCCAGGAGGGGGGGCCCTCTTCACCCCTCCACTTT.

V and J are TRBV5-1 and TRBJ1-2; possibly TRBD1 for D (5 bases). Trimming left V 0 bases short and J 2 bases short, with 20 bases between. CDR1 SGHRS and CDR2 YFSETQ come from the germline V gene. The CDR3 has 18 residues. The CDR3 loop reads CASSLDPPRQFTNYGYTF. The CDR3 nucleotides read TGCGCCAGCAGCTTGGACCCCCCCCGACAGTTCACAAACTATGGCTACACCTTC.

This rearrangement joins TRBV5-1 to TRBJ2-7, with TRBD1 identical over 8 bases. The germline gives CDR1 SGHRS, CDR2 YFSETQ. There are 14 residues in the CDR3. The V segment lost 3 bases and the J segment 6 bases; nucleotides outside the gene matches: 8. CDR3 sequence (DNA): TGCGCCAGCAGCTCGGACGGACAGGGTGGCGAGCAGTACTTC. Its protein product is CASSSDGQGGEQYF.

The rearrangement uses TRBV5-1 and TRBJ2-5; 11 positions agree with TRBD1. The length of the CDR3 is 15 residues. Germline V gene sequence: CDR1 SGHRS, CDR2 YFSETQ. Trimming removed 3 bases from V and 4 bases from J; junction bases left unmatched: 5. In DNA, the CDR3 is TGCGCCAGCAGCTCGGGACAGGGGGAGGGAGAGACCCAGTACTTC. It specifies CASSSGQGEGETQYF.

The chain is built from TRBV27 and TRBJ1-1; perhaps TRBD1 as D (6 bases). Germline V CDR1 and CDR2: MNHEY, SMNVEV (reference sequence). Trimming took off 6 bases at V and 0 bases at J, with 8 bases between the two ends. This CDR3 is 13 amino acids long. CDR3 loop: CASSRGMNTEAFF. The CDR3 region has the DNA TGTGCCAGCAGCAGGGGAATGAACACTGAAGCTTTCTTT.

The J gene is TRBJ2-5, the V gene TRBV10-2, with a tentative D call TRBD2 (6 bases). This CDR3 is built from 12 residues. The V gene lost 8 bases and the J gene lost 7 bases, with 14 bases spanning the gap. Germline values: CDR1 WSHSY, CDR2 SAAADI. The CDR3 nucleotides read TGCGCCAGCTGGGAGGAGGCGGGGACCCAGTACTTC. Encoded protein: CASWEEAGTQYF.

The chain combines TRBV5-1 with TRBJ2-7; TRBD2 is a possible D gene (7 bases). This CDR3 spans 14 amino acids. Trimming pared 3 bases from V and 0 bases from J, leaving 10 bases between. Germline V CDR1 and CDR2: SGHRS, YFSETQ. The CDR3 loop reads CASSWGGASYEQYF. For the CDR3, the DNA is TGCGCCAGCAGCTGGGGGGGCGCCTCCTACGAGCAGTACTTC.

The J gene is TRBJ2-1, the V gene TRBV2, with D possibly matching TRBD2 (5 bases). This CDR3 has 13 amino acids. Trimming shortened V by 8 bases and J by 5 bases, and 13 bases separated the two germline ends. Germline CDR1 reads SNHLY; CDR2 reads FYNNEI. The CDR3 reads CASLPGLNNEQFF. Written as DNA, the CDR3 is TGTGCCAGCCTACCTGGACTGAACAATGAGCAGTTCTTC. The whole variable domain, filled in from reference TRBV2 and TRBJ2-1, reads EPEVTQTPSHQVTQMGQEVILRCVPISNHLYFYWYRQILGQKVEFLVSFYNNEISEKSEIFDDQFSVERPDGSNFTLKIRSTKLEDSAMYFCASLPGLNNEQFFGPGTRLTVL.

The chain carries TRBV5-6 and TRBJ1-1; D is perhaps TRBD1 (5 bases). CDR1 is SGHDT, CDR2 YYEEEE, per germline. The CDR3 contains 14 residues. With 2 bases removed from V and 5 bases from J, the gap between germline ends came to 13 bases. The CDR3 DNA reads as TGTGCCAGCAGCTTAAGTCGGGGGTGGACTGAAGCTTTCTTT. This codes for CASSLSRGWTEAFF.

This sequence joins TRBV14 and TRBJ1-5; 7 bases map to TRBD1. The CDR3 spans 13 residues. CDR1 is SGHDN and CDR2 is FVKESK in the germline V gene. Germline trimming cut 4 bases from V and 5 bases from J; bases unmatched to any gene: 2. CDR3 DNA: TGTGCCAGCAGCCTAGGGACAGATCAGCCCCAGCATTTT. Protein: CASSLGTDQPQHF.

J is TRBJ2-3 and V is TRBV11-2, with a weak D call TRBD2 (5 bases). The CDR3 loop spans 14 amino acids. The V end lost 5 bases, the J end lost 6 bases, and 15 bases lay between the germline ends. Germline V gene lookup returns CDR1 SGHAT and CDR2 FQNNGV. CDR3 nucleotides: TGTGCCAGCAGCCAACCTACTAGAGAGGATACGCAGTATTTT. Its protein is CASSQPTREDTQYF.

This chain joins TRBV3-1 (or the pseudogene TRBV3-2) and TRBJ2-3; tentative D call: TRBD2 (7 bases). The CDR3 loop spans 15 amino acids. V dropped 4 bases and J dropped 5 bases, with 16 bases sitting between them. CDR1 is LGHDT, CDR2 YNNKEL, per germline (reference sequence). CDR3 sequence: CASSRAGGAGDTQYF. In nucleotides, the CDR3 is TGTGCCAGCAGCCGTGCTGGGGGGGCAGGAGATACGCAGTATTTT.

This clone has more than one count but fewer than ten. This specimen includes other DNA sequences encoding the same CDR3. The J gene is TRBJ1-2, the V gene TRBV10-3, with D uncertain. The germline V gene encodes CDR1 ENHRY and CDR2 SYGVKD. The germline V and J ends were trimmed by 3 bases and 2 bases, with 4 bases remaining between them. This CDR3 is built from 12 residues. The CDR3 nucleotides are TGTGCCATCAGTGACAGGAACTATGGCTACACCTTC. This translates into CAISDRNYGYTF.

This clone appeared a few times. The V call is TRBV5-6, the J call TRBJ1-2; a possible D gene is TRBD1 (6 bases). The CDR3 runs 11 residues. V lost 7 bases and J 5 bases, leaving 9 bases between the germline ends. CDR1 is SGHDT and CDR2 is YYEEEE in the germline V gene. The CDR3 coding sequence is TGTGCCAGCTCCACAGGGTATGGCTACACCTTC. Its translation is CASSTGYGYTF.

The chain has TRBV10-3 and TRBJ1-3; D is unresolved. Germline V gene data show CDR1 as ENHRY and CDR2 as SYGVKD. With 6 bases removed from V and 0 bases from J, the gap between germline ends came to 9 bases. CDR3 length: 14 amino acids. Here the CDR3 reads CAIRAASSGNTIYF. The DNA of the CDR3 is TGTGCCATCAGAGCGGCGAGCTCTGGAAACACCATATATTTT.

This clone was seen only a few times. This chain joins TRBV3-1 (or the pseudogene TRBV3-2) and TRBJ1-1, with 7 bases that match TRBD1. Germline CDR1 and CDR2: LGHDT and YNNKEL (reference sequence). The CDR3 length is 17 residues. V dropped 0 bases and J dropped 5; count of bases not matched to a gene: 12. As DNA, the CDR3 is TGTGCCAGCAGCCAAGATATATATTTAGGGGGCCGAACTGAAGCTTTCTTT. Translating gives CASSQDIYLGGRTEAFF.

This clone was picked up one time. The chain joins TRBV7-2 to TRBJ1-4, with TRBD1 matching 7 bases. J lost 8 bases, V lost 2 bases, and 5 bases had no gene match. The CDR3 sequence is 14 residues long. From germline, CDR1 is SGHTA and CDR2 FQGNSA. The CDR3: CASSLNQGGEKLFF. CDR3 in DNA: TGTGCCAGCAGCTTAAACCAGGGGGGCGAAAAACTGTTTTTT.

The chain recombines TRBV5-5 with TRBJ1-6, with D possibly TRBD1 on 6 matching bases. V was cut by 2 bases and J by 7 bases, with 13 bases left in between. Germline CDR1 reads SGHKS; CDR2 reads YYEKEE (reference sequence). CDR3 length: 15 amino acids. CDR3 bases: TGTGCCAGCAGCTTTTCCAGGGGAACCAATTCACCCCTCCACTTT. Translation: CASSFSRGTNSPLHF.

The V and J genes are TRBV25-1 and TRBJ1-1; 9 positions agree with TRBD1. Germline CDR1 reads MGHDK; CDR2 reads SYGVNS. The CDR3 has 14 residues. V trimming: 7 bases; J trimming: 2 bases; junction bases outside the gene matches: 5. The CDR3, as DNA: TGTGCCAGCAAAAGGGGACAGGGAAACACTGAAGCTTTCTTT. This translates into CASKRGQGNTEAFF. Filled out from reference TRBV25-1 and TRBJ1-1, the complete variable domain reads EADIYQTPRYLVIGTGKKITLECSQTMGHDKMYWYQQDPGMELHLIHYSYGVNSTEKGDLSSESTVSRIRTEHFPLTLESARPSHTSQYLCASKRGQGNTEAFFGQGTRLTVV.